This TCR beta chain was captured in a study of blood T cell repertoires in COVID-19. The wider study: COVID-19 samples from acute and convalescent phases originated in the United States, Italy and Spain.

In the study's own analysis: Amplifying reference gene primers gave estimates of nucleated cell counts. Data came from immunoSEQ multiplex PCR; TCRdb stores just in-frame clones and leaves some out. Clonal size and the V and J genes are those of that table, whereas D and trimming came from the DNA. Of 100,000 to 110,000 clones listed, approximately 91% are singletons. Sequences were obtained from peripheral blood. The TCR was taken from a man between 50 and 59 years old with active COVID-19.

The CDR3, as DNA: TGTGCCAGCAGCCAAGAGTCAGGTGGAAACACCATATATTTT. This encodes CASSQESGGNTIYF. The V call is TRBV3-1 (or the pseudogene TRBV3-2), the J call TRBJ1-3, with D unresolved. There are 14 residues in the CDR3. Trimming pared 0 bases from V and 3 bases from J, leaving 6 bases between. Germline CDR1 LGHDT, CDR2 YNNKEL (reference sequence).